The 14 T cell receptor beta chains reported below all come from one sample, sequenced in a study of CD8 T cells in Susac syndrome. After extraction with the RNeasy kit, about 0.5 to 1 ug of the RNA was reverse transcribed using random hexamers. TCRdb recomputed calls from the immunoSEQ multiplex PCR reads with MiXCR, one row per CDR3 protein. This sample yields approximately 300,000 distinct CDR3 sequences, of which around 85% are seen a single time; around 0.2% belongs to the top ten. The source material was CD8+ T cells from PBMCs. Every receptor here comes from a human donor with multiple sclerosis.

CDR3 region: CSQPGPGPADGYTF. The CDR3 bases are TGCAGCCAACCTGGACCGGGCCCCGCCGATGGCTACACCTTC. The J gene is TRBJ1-2, the V gene TRBV29-1; D is uncertain. V lost 8 bases and J 6 bases, leaving 22 bases between the germline ends. The length of the CDR3 is 14 residues. Germline loops: CDR1 SQVTM, CDR2 ANQGSEA.

The chain recombines TRBV3-1 with TRBJ2-1, with D perhaps matching TRBD2 (6 bases). V gave up 7 bases and J gave up 0 bases, with 16 bases separating them. The germline V gene has CDR1 LGHDT and CDR2 YNNKEL (reference sequence). The CDR3 contains 16 residues. CDR3 nucleotide sequence: TGTGCCAGCACCCCGGCGGGACCCACCTCCTACAATGAGCAGTTCTTC. This codes for CASTPAGPTSYNEQFF.

V gene TRBV5-1 combines with J gene TRBJ2-1; TRBD1 agrees at 8 bases. J was trimmed by 5 bases and V by 5 bases; bases with no gene match: 18. The CDR3 runs to 18 residues. Germline CDR1 SGHRS, CDR2 YFSETQ. The CDR3 DNA is TGCGCCAGCAGTTTTCACCTGGCATACGGGACAGGAGACAATGAGCAGTTCTTC. This sequence encodes CASSFHLAYGTGDNEQFF.

This clonotype is a singleton in its sample. The chain uses TRBV10-1 and TRBJ2-1; 8 nucleotides agree with TRBD2. V dropped 3 bases and J dropped 8; count of bases not matched to a gene: 6. There are 14 residues in the CDR3. Germline CDR1 WNHNN, CDR2 SYGVQD (reference sequence). The DNA for the CDR3 is TGCGCCAGCAGTGATCAGCGGGAGTTCGATGAGCAGTTCTTC. It specifies CASSDQREFDEQFF.

J is TRBJ2-2 and V is TRBV7-9, with D possibly called TRBD1 or TRBD2 (6 bases each). Germline values: CDR1 SEHNR, CDR2 FQNEAQ (reference sequence). This CDR3 is 17 amino acids long. V was trimmed by 7 bases and J by 2 bases, leaving 20 bases between them. The CDR3 here is CASTYLARGRNTGELFF. The CDR3 DNA reads TGTGCCAGCACCTACCTAGCACGGGGGCGCAACACCGGGGAGCTGTTTTTT.

V gene TRBV6-5 combines with J gene TRBJ2-6; 8 bases agree with TRBD1. V lost 3 bases, J lost 2 bases, and 9 bases stayed unmatched. The CDR3 spans 18 residues. CDR1 is MNHEY and CDR2 is SVGAGI in the germline V gene. The CDR3 DNA sequence: TGTGCCAGCAGTTATAGGGGACAGGATTTGGCTGGGGCCAACGTCCTGACTTTC. Protein product: CASSYRGQDLAGANVLTF.

There are a few counts of this clonotype. CDR3 residues: CATSDPTVSYEQYF. The CDR3 region has the DNA TGTGCCACCAGTGATCCGACAGTCTCCTACGAGCAGTACTTC. The chain is built from TRBV24-1 and TRBJ2-7; possibly TRBD1 for D (5 bases). The CDR3 has 14 residues. The V and J ends lost 3 bases and 0 bases respectively, with 8 bases between them. Looked up from germline, CDR1 is KGHDR and CDR2 is SFDVKD.

The chain joins TRBV7-2 to TRBJ2-7; D is unclear. Germline CDR1 is SGHTA and CDR2 is FQGNSA. Between the trimmed V and J ends, which lost 5 bases and 3 bases, there was a span of 5 bases. This CDR3 is 11 amino acids long. The CDR3, as DNA: TGTGCCAGCAGCCACCACTACGAGCAGTACTTC. Amino acids: CASSHHYEQYF.

The rearrangement joins TRBV20-1 to TRBJ2-3; TRBD2 is a possible D gene (6 bases). V was cut by 5 bases and J by 0 bases, with 15 bases left in between. CDR3 length equals 15 residues. The V gene's germline CDR1 is DFQATT and CDR2 SNEGSKA (reference sequence). CDR3 sequence reads: CSAPLADSSTDTQYF. CDR3 in DNA: TGCAGTGCTCCCTTAGCGGACTCTAGCACAGATACGCAGTATTTT.

The chain combines TRBV6-6 with TRBJ2-7; 8 positions match TRBD2. This CDR3 is 15 amino acids long. The V segment lost 2 bases and the J segment 6 bases; nucleotides outside the gene matches: 9. The germline gives CDR1 MNHNY, CDR2 SVGAGI (reference sequence). The CDR3 DNA is TGTGCCAGCAGTTACCAGGGACTAGATAGTCGCGAGCAGTACTTC. It encodes CASSYQGLDSREQYF.

The chain uses TRBV9 and TRBJ2-7; D uncertain. V was cut by 0 bases and J by 3 bases, with 10 bases left in between. The CDR3 length is 14 residues. Germline CDR1 reads SGDLS; CDR2 reads YYNGEE. CDR3 in DNA: TGTGCCAGCAGCGTAGCGCCGGGTTACTACGAGCAGTACTTC. Protein product: CASSVAPGYYEQYF.

This clonotype was found a few times. This chain uses TRBV20-1 with TRBJ2-7; the D call may be TRBD1 or TRBD2 (5 bases each). Trimming removed 3 bases at V and 5 bases at J, with 17 bases between. Germline-derived CDR1 and CDR2 are DFQATT and SNEGSKA (reference sequence). The CDR3 extends over 14 amino acids. The CDR3 region is CSASGAAAPHEQYF. In DNA, the CDR3 is TGCAGTGCTAGCGGGGCGGCGGCCCCTCACGAGCAGTACTTC.

About this clonotype: Mismatch with germline at one junction end may stem from a read error. The chain couples TRBV27 to TRBJ1-3; D may be TRBD1 (5 bases). Germline V CDR1 and CDR2: MNHEY, SMNVEV (reference sequence). This CDR3 is built from 17 residues. CDR3 protein: CASSSLPGARSGNTIFF. CDR3 DNA sequence: TGTGCCAGCAGCTCCCTCCCCGGGGCTCGCTCTGGAAACACCATATTTTTT.

The chain uses TRBV4-1 and TRBJ2-7; D is possibly TRBD2 (5 bases). The germline V gene encodes CDR1 MGHRA and CDR2 YSYEKL. The ends were cut back, 0 bases at V and 7 bases at J, with 13 bases in the middle. CDR3 length: 14 amino acids. The CDR3 region has the DNA TGCGCCAGCAGCCAAGAAGAGGGTGTGGTAGAGCAGTACTTC. Its protein product is CASSQEEGVVEQYF.